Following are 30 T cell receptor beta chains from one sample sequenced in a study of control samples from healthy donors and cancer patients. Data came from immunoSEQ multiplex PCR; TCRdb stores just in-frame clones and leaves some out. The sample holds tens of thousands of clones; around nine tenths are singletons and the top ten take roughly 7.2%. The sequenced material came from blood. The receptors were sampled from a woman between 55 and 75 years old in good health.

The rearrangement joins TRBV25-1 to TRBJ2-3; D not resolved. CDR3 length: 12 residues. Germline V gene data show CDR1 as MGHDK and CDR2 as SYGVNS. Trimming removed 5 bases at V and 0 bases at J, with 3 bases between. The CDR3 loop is CASSLSTDTQYF. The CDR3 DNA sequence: TGTGCCAGCAGTTTGAGCACAGATACGCAGTATTTT.

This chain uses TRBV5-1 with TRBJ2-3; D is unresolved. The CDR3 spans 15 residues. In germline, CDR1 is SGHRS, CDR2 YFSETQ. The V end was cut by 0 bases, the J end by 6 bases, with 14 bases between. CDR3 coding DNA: TGCGCCAGCAGCTTGGGGGTCCGGGTTCCCGATACGCAGTATTTT. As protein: CASSLGVRVPDTQYF.

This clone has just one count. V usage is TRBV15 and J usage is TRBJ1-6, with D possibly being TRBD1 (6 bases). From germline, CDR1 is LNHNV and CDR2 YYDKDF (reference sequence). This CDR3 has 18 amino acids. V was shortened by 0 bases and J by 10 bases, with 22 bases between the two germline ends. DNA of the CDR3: TGTGCCACCAGCAGAGATGGGGGCGTCTTGGGTAGCGTGTCACCCCTCCACTTT. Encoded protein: CATSRDGGVLGSVSPLHF.

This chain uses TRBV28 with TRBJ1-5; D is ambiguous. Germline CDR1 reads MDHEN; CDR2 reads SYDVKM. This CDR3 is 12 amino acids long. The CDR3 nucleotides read TGTGTAACGTCACGTGGCAATCAGCCCCAGCATTTT. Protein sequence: CVTSRGNQPQHF.

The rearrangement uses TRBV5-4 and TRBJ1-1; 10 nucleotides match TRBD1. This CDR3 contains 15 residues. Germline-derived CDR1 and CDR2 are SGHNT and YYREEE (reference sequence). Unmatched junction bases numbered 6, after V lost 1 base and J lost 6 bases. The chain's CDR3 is CASSLRGQGTPEAFF. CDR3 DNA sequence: TGTGCCAGCAGCTTGAGGGGACAGGGGACCCCTGAAGCTTTCTTT.

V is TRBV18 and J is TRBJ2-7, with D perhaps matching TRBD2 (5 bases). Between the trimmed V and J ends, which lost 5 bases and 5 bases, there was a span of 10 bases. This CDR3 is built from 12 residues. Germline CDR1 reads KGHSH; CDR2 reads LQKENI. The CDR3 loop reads CASSTTGDEQYF. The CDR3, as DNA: TGTGCCAGCTCAACGACCGGGGACGAGCAGTACTTC.

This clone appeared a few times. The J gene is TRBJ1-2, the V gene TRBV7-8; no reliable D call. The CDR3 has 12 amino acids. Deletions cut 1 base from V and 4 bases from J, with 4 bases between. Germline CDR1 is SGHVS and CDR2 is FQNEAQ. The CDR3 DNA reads TGTGCCAGCAGCTTAGACAGCTATGGCTACACCTTC. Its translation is CASSLDSYGYTF. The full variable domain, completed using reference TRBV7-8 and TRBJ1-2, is GAGVSQSPRYKVAKRGQDVALRCDPISGHVSLFWYQQALGQGPEFLTYFQNEAQLDKSGLPSDRFFAERPEGSVSTLKIQRTQQEDSAVYLCASSLDSYGYTFGSGTRLTVV.

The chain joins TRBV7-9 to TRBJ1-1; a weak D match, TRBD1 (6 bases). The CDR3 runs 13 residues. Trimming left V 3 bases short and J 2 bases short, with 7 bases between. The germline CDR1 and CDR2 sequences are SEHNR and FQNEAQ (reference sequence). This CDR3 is CASSLDRNTEAFF. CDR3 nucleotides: TGTGCCAGCAGCTTGGACAGAAACACTGAAGCTTTCTTT.

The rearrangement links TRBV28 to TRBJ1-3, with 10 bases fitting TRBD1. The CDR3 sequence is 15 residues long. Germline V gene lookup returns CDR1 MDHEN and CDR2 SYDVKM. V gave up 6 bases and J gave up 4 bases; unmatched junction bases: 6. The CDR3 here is CASSPDRGRGNTIYF. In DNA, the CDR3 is TGTGCCAGCAGCCCAGACAGGGGGCGAGGAAACACCATATATTTT.

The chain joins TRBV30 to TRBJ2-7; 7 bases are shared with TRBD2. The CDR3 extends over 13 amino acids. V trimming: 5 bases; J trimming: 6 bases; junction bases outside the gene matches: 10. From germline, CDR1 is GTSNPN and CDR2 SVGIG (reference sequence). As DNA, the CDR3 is TGTGCCTGGGCCCGGGGAGGGATGGGCGAGCAGTACTTC. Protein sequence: CAWARGGMGEQYF. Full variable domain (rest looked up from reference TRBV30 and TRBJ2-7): SQTIHQWPATLVQPVGSPLSLECTVEGTSNPNLYWYRQAAGRGLQLLFYSVGIGQISSEVPQNLSASRPQDRQFILSSKKLLLSDSGFYLCAWARGGMGEQYFGPGTRLTVT.

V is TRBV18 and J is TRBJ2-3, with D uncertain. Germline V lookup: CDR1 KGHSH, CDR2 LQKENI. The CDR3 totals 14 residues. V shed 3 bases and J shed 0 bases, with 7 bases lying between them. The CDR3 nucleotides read TGTGCCAGCTCACCCACCGGGAGCACAGATACGCAGTATTTT. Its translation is CASSPTGSTDTQYF.

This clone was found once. The CDR3 DNA is TGTGCCAGCTGGGGCCTCAACACCGGGGAGCTGTTTTTT. Translation: CASWGLNTGELFF. V and J are TRBV28 and TRBJ2-2; maybe TRBD1 (5 bases). The germline CDR1 and CDR2 sequences are MDHEN and SYDVKM. The CDR3 extends over 13 amino acids. V lost 8 bases and J 2 bases, leaving 9 bases between the germline ends.

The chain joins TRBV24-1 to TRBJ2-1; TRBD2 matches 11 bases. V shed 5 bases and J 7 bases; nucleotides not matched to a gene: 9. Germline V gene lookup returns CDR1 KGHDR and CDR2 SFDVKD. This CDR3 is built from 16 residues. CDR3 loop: CATSGIAGGPRNEQFF. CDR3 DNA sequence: TGTGCCACCAGTGGAATAGCGGGAGGGCCAAGGAATGAGCAGTTCTTC.

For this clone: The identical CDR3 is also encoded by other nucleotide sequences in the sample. CDR3 bases: TGTGCCATCAGTCCGGGGACTGAAGCTTTCTTT. Translating it yields CAISPGTEAFF. The J gene is TRBJ1-1, the V gene TRBV10-3, with no clear D. The CDR3 spans 11 residues. V shed 5 bases and J shed 5 bases, with 6 bases lying between them. Germline CDR1 is ENHRY and CDR2 is SYGVKD.

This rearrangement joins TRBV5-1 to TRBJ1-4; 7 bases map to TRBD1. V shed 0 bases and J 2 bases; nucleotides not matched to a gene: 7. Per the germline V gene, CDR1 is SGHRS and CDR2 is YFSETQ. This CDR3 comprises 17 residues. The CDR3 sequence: CASSLVYRGITNEKLFF. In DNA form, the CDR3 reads TGCGCCAGCAGCTTGGTGTACAGGGGTATCACTAATGAAAAACTGTTTTTT.

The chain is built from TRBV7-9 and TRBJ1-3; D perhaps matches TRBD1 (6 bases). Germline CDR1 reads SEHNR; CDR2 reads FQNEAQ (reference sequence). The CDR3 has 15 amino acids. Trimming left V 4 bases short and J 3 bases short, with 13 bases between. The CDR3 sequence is CASSSNRAGGNTIYF. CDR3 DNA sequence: TGTGCCAGCAGCTCAAACAGGGCAGGTGGAAACACCATATATTTT.

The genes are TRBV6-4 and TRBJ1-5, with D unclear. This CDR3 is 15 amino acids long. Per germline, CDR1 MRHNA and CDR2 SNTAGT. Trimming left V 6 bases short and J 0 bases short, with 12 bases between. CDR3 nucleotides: TGTGCCAGCAGGAACGGGGTTTATAGCAATCAGCCCCAGCATTTT. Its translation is CASRNGVYSNQPQHF.

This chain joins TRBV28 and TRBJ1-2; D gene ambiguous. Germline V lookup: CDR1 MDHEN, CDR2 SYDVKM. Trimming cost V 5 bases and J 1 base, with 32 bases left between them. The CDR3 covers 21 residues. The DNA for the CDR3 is TGTGCCAGCAGTCCACCGAACCCGAGGAAGAGTCAGGAGTTCATTAACTATGGCTACACCTTC. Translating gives CASSPPNPRKSQEFINYGYTF.

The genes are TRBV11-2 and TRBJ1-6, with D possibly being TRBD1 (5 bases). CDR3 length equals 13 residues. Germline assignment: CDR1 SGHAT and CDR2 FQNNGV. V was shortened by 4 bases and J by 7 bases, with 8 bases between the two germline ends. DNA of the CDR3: TGTGCCAGCAGCTGGGACTGGAATTCACCCCTCCACTTT. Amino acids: CASSWDWNSPLHF.

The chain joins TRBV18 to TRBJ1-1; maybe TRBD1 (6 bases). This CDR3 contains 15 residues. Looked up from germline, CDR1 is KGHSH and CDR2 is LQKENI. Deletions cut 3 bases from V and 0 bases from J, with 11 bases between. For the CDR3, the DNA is TGTGCCAGCTCACCGGGACAAGCTATGAACACTGAAGCTTTCTTT. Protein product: CASSPGQAMNTEAFF.

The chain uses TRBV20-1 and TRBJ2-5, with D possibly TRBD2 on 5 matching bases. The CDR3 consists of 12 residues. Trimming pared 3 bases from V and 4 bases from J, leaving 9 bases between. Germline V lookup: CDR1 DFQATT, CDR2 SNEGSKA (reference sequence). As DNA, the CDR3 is TGCAGTGCTAGTGTACTAGGAGAGACCCAGTACTTC. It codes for CSASVLGETQYF.

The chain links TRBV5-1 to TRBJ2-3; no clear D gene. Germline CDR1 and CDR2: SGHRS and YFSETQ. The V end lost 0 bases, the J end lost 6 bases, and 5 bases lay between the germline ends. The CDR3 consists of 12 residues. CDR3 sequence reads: CASSLESDTQYF. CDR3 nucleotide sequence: TGCGCCAGCAGCTTGGAGAGCGATACGCAGTATTTT.

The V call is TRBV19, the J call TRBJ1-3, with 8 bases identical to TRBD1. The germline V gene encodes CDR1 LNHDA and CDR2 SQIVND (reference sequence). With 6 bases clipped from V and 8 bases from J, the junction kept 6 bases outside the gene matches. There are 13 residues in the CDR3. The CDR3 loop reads CASRADRGDTIYF. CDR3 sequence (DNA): TGTGCCAGTAGGGCTGACAGGGGTGACACCATATATTTT.

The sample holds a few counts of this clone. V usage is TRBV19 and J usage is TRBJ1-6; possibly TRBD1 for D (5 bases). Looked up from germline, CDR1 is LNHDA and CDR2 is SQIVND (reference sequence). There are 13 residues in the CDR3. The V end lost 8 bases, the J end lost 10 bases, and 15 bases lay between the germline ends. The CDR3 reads CASASERGSPLHF. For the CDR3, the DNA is TGTGCCAGTGCCAGCGAGAGGGGCTCACCCCTCCACTTT.

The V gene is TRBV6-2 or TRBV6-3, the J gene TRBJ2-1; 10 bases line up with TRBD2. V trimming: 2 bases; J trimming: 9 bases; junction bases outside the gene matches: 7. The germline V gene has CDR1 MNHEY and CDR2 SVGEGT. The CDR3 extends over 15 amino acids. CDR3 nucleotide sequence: TGTGCCAGCAGTTACGGGGTAGCGGGAGGCGGTGAGCAGTTCTTC. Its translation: CASSYGVAGGGEQFF.

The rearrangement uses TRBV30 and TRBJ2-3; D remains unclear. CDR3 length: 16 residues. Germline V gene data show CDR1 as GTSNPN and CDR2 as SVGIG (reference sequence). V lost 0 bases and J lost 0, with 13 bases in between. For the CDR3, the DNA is TGTGCCTGGAGTGTACTTCGATTCCCGAGCACAGATACGCAGTATTTT. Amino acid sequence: CAWSVLRFPSTDTQYF. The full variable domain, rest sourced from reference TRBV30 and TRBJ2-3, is SQTIHQWPATLVQPVGSPLSLECTVEGTSNPNLYWYRQAAGRGLQLLFYSVGIGQISSEVPQNLSASRPQDRQFILSSKKLLLSDSGFYLCAWSVLRFPSTDTQYFGPGTRLTVL.

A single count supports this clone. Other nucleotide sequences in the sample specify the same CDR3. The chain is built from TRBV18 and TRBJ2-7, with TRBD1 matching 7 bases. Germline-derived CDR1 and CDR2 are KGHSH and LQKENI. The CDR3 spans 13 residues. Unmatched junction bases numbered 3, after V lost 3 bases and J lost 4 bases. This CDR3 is CASSPGTAYEQYF. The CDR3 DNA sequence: TGTGCCAGCTCACCTGGGACAGCTTACGAGCAGTACTTC.

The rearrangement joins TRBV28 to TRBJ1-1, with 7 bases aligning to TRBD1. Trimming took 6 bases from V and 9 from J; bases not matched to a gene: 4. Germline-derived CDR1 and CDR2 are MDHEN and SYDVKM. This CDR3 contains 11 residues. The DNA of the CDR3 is TGTGCCAGCAGGGGGACAGACAAAGCTTTCTTT. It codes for CASRGTDKAFF.

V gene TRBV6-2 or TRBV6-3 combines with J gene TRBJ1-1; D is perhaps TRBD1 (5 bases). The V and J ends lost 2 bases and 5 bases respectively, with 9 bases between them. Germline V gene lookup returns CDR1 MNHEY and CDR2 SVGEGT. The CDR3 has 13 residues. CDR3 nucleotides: TGTGCCAGCAGTTACGGGGGGTGGACTGAAGCTTTCTTT. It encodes CASSYGGWTEAFF.

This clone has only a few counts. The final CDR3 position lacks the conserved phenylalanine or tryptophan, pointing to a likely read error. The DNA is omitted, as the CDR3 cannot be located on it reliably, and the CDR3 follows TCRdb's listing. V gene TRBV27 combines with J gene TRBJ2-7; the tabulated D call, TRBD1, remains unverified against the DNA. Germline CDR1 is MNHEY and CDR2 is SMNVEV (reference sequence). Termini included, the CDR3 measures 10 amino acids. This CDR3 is CASSIGTVPQ.